This TCR beta chain is drawn from a study of regulatory T cells in long-lasting Graves disease. This clonotype showed up many times. Arm-PCR of CDR3 regions and iRepertoire HTBI primers were the basis on which TCR beta libraries were built. From the multiplex PCR reads, TCRdb called clonotypes with MiXCR, one entry per CDR3 protein. The sample comprises some 600,000 distinct CDR3 sequences, more than 15% of which are singletons, and around 12% rests with the top ten. The time point denotes: newly diagnosed GD, antithyroid drugs for less than 3 months. The authors made the TCR library using RNA they extracted from PBMCs. Separately, the same data were catalogued under a study of T cells in Graves' hyperthyroidism and ophthalmopathy. In that study: Patients aged 18 to 65 with hyperthyroidism were newly diagnosed, with duration under 2 months.

Sample: peripheral blood mononuclear cells (PBMCs), taken at new diagnosis, from a patient treated with antithyroid drugs. This clonotype was obtained from a man aged 18-30 years with Graves disease.

CDR3 in amino acids: CASRQGREKLFF. As DNA, the CDR3 is TGTGCCAGCCGACAGGGACGTGAAAAACTGTTTTTT. This chain joins TRBV6-1 and TRBJ1-4; TRBD1 matches 7 bases. The CDR3 loop spans 12 amino acids. Per the germline V gene, CDR1 is MNHNS and CDR2 is SASEGT. The V gene end was trimmed by 8 bases and the J gene end by 7 bases; junction bases not matched to a gene: 4.